The source of this TCR beta chain is a study of TIL therapy for anti-PD-1-resistant metastatic lung cancer. CDR3 length equals 14 residues. Germline CDR1 and CDR2: MDHEN and SYDVKM. The V gene lost 6 bases and the J gene lost 2 bases, with 13 bases spanning the gap. Sequencing used immunoSEQ v3. Produced via immunoSEQ multiplex PCR; TCRdb's table is partial and in-frame only. The repertoire holds about 50,000 clones, with about three quarters as singletons. Time point given: pre-treatment sample, taken before nivolumab and TIL therapy. Most excised metastases sampled were pleural nodules or supraclavicular lymph nodes. This clone was observed a handful of times.

The sequence was obtained from a person between 25 and 80 years old with non-small cell lung cancer. The V gene is TRBV28, the J gene TRBJ1-1; D not resolved. Sample: tumor tissue, taken at baseline. The CDR3 nucleotides read TGTGCCAGCAGCAGCTGGGCAGGAAACACTGAAGCTTTCTTT. Residues: CASSSWAGNTEAFF.